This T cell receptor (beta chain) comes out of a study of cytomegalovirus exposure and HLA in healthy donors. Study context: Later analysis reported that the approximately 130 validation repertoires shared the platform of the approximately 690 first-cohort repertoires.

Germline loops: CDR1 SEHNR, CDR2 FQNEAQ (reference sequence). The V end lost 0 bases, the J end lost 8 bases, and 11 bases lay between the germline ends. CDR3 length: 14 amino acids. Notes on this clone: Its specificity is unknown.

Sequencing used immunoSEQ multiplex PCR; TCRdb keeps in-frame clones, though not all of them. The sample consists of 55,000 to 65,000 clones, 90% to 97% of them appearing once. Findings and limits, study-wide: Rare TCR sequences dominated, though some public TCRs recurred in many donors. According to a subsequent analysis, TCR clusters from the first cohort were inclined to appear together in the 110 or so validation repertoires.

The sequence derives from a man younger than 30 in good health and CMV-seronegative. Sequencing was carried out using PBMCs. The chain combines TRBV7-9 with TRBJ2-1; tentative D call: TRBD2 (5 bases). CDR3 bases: TGTGCCAGCAGCTTAGCGAGGGTTTTCGATGAGCAGTTCTTC. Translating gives CASSLARVFDEQFF.